This is a list of T cell receptor beta chains from one sample in a study of blood T cell repertoires in COVID-19. The protocol was immunoSEQ multiplex PCR, while the TCRdb copy is restricted to in-frame clones and leaves out a portion. Of tens of thousands of clones in the sample, about 90% were seen once. The specimen was peripheral blood. These receptor sequences come from an elderly man in a cohort sampled during active COVID-19. Each CDR3 is given with its conserved first and last residue. The D gene is left open where the match is weak. Some rows have no size entry. The others give once, few or many, or a class for an expanded clone.

CDR3 DNA	CDR3 protein	clone size	J gene	D gene	V gene
TGTGCCAGTAGTATAGCTTATATTGGCGTACAGGGGGACACTGAAGCTTTCTTT	CASSIAYIGVQGDTEAFF	.	TRBJ1-1	TRBD1	TRBV19
TGTGCCACCAGTGTGGCAGGGACAGGGAACAACAATGAGCAGTTCTTC	CATSVAGTGNNNEQFF	.	TRBJ2-1	TRBD1	TRBV24-1
TGCGCCAGCAGCATCGGGACAGCCTTAAACTATGGCTACACCTTC	CASSIGTALNYGYTF	.	TRBJ1-2	TRBD1	TRBV5-1
TGCGCCAGCAGCTTGGGAATTCGGGACAGGGGGGACGAGCAGTACTTC	CASSLGIRDRGDEQYF	.	TRBJ2-7	TRBD1	TRBV5-1
TGCGCCAGCAGCCAGGAGGGACTTAATGAAAAACTGTTTTTT	CASSQEGLNEKLFF	.	TRBJ1-4	.	TRBV4-1
TGTGCCAGCAGCTTAGGCAGGGATGGAGATACGCAGTATTTT	CASSLGRDGDTQYF	.	TRBJ2-3	.	TRBV11-2
TGTGCCAGCAGCAGCGGGGATTTCGGCAATGAGCAGTTCTTC	CASSSGDFGNEQFF	.	TRBJ2-1	TRBD2	TRBV7-9
TGTGCCAGCAGCTCCCGGACAGGGGGAACAGATACGCAGTATTTT	CASSSRTGGTDTQYF	.	TRBJ2-3	TRBD1	TRBV9
TGCGCCAGCAGCCGAACTGGGACAGCTCAAGAGACCCAGTACTTC	CASSRTGTAQETQYF	.	TRBJ2-5	TRBD1	TRBV5-1
TGCGCCAGCAGTTCCTCTAGCAACCAAGAGACCCAGTACTTC	CASSSSSNQETQYF	.	TRBJ2-5	.	TRBV5-1
TGTGCCAGCAGTTTTGGGGGACTAGCGGGTTACACAGATACGCAGTATTTT	CASSFGGLAGYTDTQYF	.	TRBJ2-3	TRBD2	TRBV28
TGTGCCAGCAGTTCCCGACAGGGAATAGAAAAACTGTTTTTT	CASSSRQGIEKLFF	.	TRBJ1-4	TRBD1	TRBV6-6
TGTGCCAGCAGTTACTTGCGGGGGCTCACAGATACGCAGTATTTT	CASSYLRGLTDTQYF	.	TRBJ2-3	.	TRBV6-2/TRBV6-3
TGTGCCAGCAGCGCATCAGGGGTTGACAATCAGCCCCAGCATTTT	CASSASGVDNQPQHF	.	TRBJ1-5	.	TRBV7-2
TGTGCCAGCAGTGAAGCGCCAGGGGGTAATCAGCCCCAGCATTTT	CASSEAPGGNQPQHF	.	TRBJ1-5	TRBD1	TRBV6-1
TGTGCCAGCAGCGTACTAGGTGAGACTGAAGCTTTCTTT	CASSVLGETEAFF	once	TRBJ1-1	.	TRBV6-6
TGTGCCACCAGCAGAGATGGTTCTAGCCGGAACACCGGGGAGCTGTTTTTT	CATSRDGSSRNTGELFF	.	TRBJ2-2	.	TRBV15
TGTGCCAGCTCACCACATGAGATATTGAACACTGAAGCTTTCTTT	CASSPHEILNTEAFF	.	TRBJ1-1	.	TRBV18
TGTGCCAGCAGCCTTACAACAGGGGCAACTAATGAAAAACTGTTTTTT	CASSLTTGATNEKLFF	.	TRBJ1-4	TRBD1	TRBV5-5
TGTGCCATCAGTGAGTCCGGGGGAGGGGCTGAAGCTTTCTTT	CAISESGGGAEAFF	.	TRBJ1-1	.	TRBV10-3
TGTGCCAGCAGCCAGACTAGCCGGCAGACCCAGTACTTC	CASSQTSRQTQYF	.	TRBJ2-5	TRBD2	TRBV3-1/TRBV3-2
TGTGCCAGTAGTATAGGAAACAGAAGCAATCAGCCCCAGCATTTT	CASSIGNRSNQPQHF	.	TRBJ1-5	.	TRBV19
TGCGCCAGCAGTGAGGCCATAGGGGACGAGCAGTACTTC	CASSEAIGDEQYF	.	TRBJ2-7	.	TRBV10-2
TGTGCCAGTAGTATGGAGCTCCATGAGCAGTTCTTC	CASSMELHEQFF	.	TRBJ2-1	.	TRBV19
TGTGCCAGCAGCCTCCTCGGGATCGGGGAGCTGTTTTTT	CASSLLGIGELFF	.	TRBJ2-2	.	TRBV11-2
TGTGCCAGCAGCCCGGACGGACTCTACGAGCAGTACTTC	CASSPDGLYEQYF	.	TRBJ2-7	.	TRBV7-7
TGTGCCAGCAGCCCAAGTGGGGCATACTTCAACTATGGCTACACCTTC	CASSPSGAYFNYGYTF	.	TRBJ1-2	.	TRBV3-1/TRBV3-2
TGTGCCAGCAGGTCGGGACAGAGCTCCTATAATTCACCCCTCCACTTT	CASRSGQSSYNSPLHF	.	TRBJ1-6	TRBD1	TRBV2